The rows below give T cell receptor beta chains drawn from one sample of a study of T cell responses to AZD1222 COVID-19 vaccine. Here immunoSEQ multiplex PCR was the method, and the copy in TCRdb shows in-frame clones only, minus some. The sample records more than 140,000 clones, approximately 93% being singletons. The source material was peripheral blood, sampled on day 0 of MenACWY control vaccination. These receptors came from an adult in good health. Each CDR3 is given without its conserved first and last residue. The D gene is left open where the match is weak.

CDR3: ASRTAVYGYT
V: TRBV6-5
J: TRBJ1-2
D: NA

CDR3: ASSLGYDTGELF
V: TRBV7-2
J: TRBJ2-2
D: NA

CDR3: ASSLGQIYPYGYT
V: TRBV5-1
J: TRBJ1-2
D: NA

CDR3: ASRIRSSGMTDYEQY
V: TRBV2
J: TRBJ2-7
D: TRBD2

CDR3: ASSRRGVQPQH
V: TRBV12-3/TRBV12-4
J: TRBJ1-5
D: NA

CDR3: ASSQLSGRTTGELF
V: TRBV3-1/TRBV3-2
J: TRBJ2-2
D: TRBD2

CDR3: ASSLGRYTDTQY
V: TRBV5-4
J: TRBJ2-3
D: NA

CDR3: ASSRRGGLVPEAF
V: TRBV3-1/TRBV3-2
J: TRBJ1-1
D: NA

CDR3: ASSQGSLAGGTDTQY
V: TRBV4-2
J: TRBJ2-3
D: TRBD2

CDR3: ASSDSYTEAF
V: TRBV6-2/TRBV6-3
J: TRBJ1-1
D: NA

CDR3: ASSSDRDTEAF
V: TRBV6-2/TRBV6-3
J: TRBJ1-1
D: TRBD1

CDR3: ASSQDTSGRGDEQF
V: TRBV3-1/TRBV3-2
J: TRBJ2-1
D: TRBD2

CDR3: ASSVGTSGRAAEQF
V: TRBV9
J: TRBJ2-1
D: TRBD2

CDR3: ASSPLYPDEKLF
V: TRBV7-9
J: TRBJ1-4
D: NA

CDR3: ATSPWTSGGNEQF
V: TRBV15
J: TRBJ2-1
D: TRBD2

CDR3: ASGLGDSELNTIY
V: TRBV12-5
J: TRBJ1-3
D: NA

CDR3: SARENTEAF
V: TRBV20-1
J: TRBJ1-1
D: NA

CDR3: ASSSRDAGVETQY
V: TRBV7-9
J: TRBJ2-5
D: NA

CDR3: ATSKGRGTGRPQH
V: TRBV15
J: TRBJ1-5
D: NA

CDR3: ASSVGGQGVGNTIY
V: TRBV9
J: TRBJ1-3
D: TRBD1

CDR3: ASSLFPGQGRLNTEAF
V: TRBV27
J: TRBJ1-1
D: NA

CDR3: ASSLAKKGGYT
V: TRBV7-2
J: TRBJ1-2
D: NA

CDR3: ASSSGGWEMNTEAF
V: TRBV28
J: TRBJ1-1
D: NA

CDR3: ASSPLGQGGVNEQF
V: TRBV18
J: TRBJ2-1
D: TRBD2

CDR3: ASSSGVNYGYT
V: TRBV18
J: TRBJ1-2
D: NA

CDR3: ASSLGRGGTEAF
V: TRBV5-1
J: TRBJ1-1
D: NA

CDR3: ASSLLGRGETQY
V: TRBV5-1
J: TRBJ2-5
D: NA

CDR3: ASSQVSEAQETQY
V: TRBV4-1
J: TRBJ2-5
D: NA

CDR3: ASSLSAGVSNEKLF
V: TRBV7-9
J: TRBJ1-4
D: NA

CDR3: ASASQGFETQY
V: TRBV12-3/TRBV12-4
J: TRBJ2-5
D: NA

CDR3: ASSLGISLAGSYNEQF
V: TRBV11-2
J: TRBJ2-1
D: TRBD2

CDR3: ASSEGGVAATQNEQF
V: TRBV5-4
J: TRBJ2-1
D: NA

CDR3: ASRVGGSYEQY
V: TRBV12-3/TRBV12-4
J: TRBJ2-7
D: NA

CDR3: ASSLALTGARFEAF
V: TRBV7-8
J: TRBJ1-1
D: TRBD1